These 8 T cell receptor beta chains were sequenced from one sample in a study of neurological immune-mediated disorders. TCRdb independently ran MiXCR on the 5' RACE reads; one entry per CDR3 protein. The data contain about 17,000 distinct CDR3 sequences, around 3.4% of them singletons. The sequenced sample was CD8+ T cells from blood. All receptors derive from a woman aged 40 to 50 in good health.

This clonotype appeared many times. CDR3: CASGGGDTQYF. Written as DNA, the CDR3 is TGTGCCAGCGGCGGTGGAGATACGCAGTATTTT. The chain combines TRBV5-6 with TRBJ2-3; D is unclear. CDR3 size: 11 residues. CDR1 and CDR2 (germline): SGHDT, YYEEEE. Between the trimmed V and J ends, which lost 7 bases and 5 bases, there was a span of 8 bases.

This clonotype was picked up many times. The genes are TRBV20-1 and TRBJ1-1; D not resolved. Germline CDR1 DFQATT, CDR2 SNEGSKA (reference sequence). There are 12 residues in the CDR3. V dropped 3 bases and J dropped 7 bases, with 12 bases sitting between them. CDR3 DNA: TGCAGTGCTAGCGCAACCGGGTATGAAGCTTTCTTT. Translated, it gives CSASATGYEAFF.

This clonotype was detected many times. The rearrangement joins TRBV20-1 to TRBJ2-7, with D perhaps matching TRBD1 (5 bases). The CDR3 loop spans 15 amino acids. Germline CDR1 reads DFQATT; CDR2 reads SNEGSKA (reference sequence). V was clipped by 6 bases and J by 2 bases, with 20 bases between them. CDR3 protein: CSALGDAETPYEQYF. Here the CDR3 DNA reads TGCAGTGCCCTAGGGGATGCCGAGACCCCCTACGAGCAGTACTTC.

This clonotype was observed at least ten times. The chain uses TRBV27 and TRBJ2-1; D gene uncertain. Germline CDR1 and CDR2: MNHEY and SMNVEV (reference sequence). Trimming took off 3 bases at V and 7 bases at J, with 19 bases between the two ends. This CDR3 is built from 16 residues. The CDR3 nucleotides read TGTGCCAGCAGTTTCATTACTGTGGATAGTATAAATGAGCAGTTCTTC. Protein: CASSFITVDSINEQFF.

At least ten counts were recorded for this clonotype. The chain combines TRBV5-1 with TRBJ2-1; TRBD2 matches 9 bases. Germline loops: CDR1 SGHRS, CDR2 YFSETQ. The CDR3 is 16 amino acids. V was pared by 4 bases and J by 5 bases, with 10 bases of the junction left unmatched. Here the CDR3 reads CASSTVRLADNNEQFF. CDR3 DNA: TGCGCCAGCAGCACAGTAAGACTAGCGGATAACAATGAGCAGTTCTTC.

This clonotype has ten or more counts. The chain joins TRBV4-2 to TRBJ2-1; 11 bases match TRBD2. The CDR3 is 16 residues long. The germline gives CDR1 LGHNA, CDR2 YNFKEQ. Trimming took 5 bases from V and 5 from J; bases not matched to a gene: 8. In DNA form, the CDR3 reads TGTGCCAGCAGCGTTCCATCTAGCGGGAGGAACAATGAGCAGTTCTTC. Translation: CASSVPSSGRNNEQFF.

The table lists this clonotype with many counts. The rearrangement uses TRBV3-1 and TRBJ1-1, with D possibly TRBD1 on 6 matching bases. Germline V gives CDR1 LGHDT, CDR2 YNNKEL (reference sequence). The CDR3 totals 13 residues. V was cut by 1 base and J by 12 bases, with 15 bases left in between. The CDR3 is CASSQARQEGTFF. Here the CDR3 DNA reads TGTGCCAGCAGCCAAGCCAGACAGGAGGGAACTTTCTTT.

This clonotype was counted at least ten times. The rearrangement links TRBV9 to TRBJ1-1; D might be TRBD1 (6 bases). The V gene lost 4 bases and the J gene lost 1 base, with 8 bases spanning the gap. This CDR3 spans 13 amino acids. Germline V gene lookup returns CDR1 SGDLS and CDR2 YYNGEE. The CDR3 sequence: CASSLQGNTEAFF. As DNA, the CDR3 is TGTGCCAGCAGCTTACAGGGGAACACTGAAGCTTTCTTT. Looking up the rest from reference TRBV9 and TRBJ1-1 gives the full variable domain: DSGVTQTPKHLITATGQRVTLRCSPRSGDLSVYWYQQSLDQGLQFLIQYYNGEERAKGNILERFSAQQFPDLHSELNLSSLELGDSALYFCASSLQGNTEAFFGQGTRLTVV.